Listed here are 32 T cell receptor beta chains from one sample, sequenced in a study of Ad26.COV2.S vaccination and SARS-CoV-2 variants. Stated treatment: roughly 18 received Ad26.COV2.S at low or high dose, single or two shots; about 5 received placebo; per-sample allocation not given. The study sampled participants on day 63 after the first vaccine or placebo injection. TCRdb keeps only in-frame clones here, not all; method: immunoSEQ multiplex PCR. The profile shows 350,000 to 450,000 clones, around 93% of them singletons. The material was peripheral blood, obtained in a trial of Ad26.COV2.S vaccine versus placebo. Receptor source: a person between 18 and 60 years old who received the Ad26.COV2.S COVID-19 vaccine or a placebo.

V and J are TRBV15 and TRBJ2-7; D gene unclear. Germline loops: CDR1 LNHNV, CDR2 YYDKDF (reference sequence). Trimming pared 5 bases from V and 1 base from J, leaving 18 bases between. The CDR3 sequence is 16 residues long. This chain's CDR3 is CATSPRHGTPSYEQYF. CDR3 nucleotide sequence: TGTGCCACCAGCCCCCGGCACGGCACACCGTCCTACGAGCAGTACTTC. The complete variable domain, with remaining parts taken from reference TRBV15 and TRBJ2-7, reads DAMVIQNPRYQVTQFGKPVTLSCSQTLNHNVMYWYQQKSSQAPKLLFHYYDKDFNNEADTPDNFQSRRPNTSFCFLDIRSPGLGDTAMYLCATSPRHGTPSYEQYFGPGTRLTVT.

This clone has only one observation. V is TRBV7-8 and J is TRBJ1-2; D remains unclear. This CDR3 is built from 13 residues. Germline V gene sequence: CDR1 SGHVS, CDR2 FQNEAQ. The V gene lost 4 bases and the J gene lost 0 bases, with 6 bases spanning the gap. The CDR3 DNA reads as TGTGCCAGCAGCTCAACTACTAACTATGGCTACACCTTC. It translates to CASSSTTNYGYTF.

The V gene is TRBV7-2, the J gene TRBJ1-2; D unclear. The germline V and J ends were trimmed by 5 bases and 5 bases, with 12 bases remaining between them. The length of the CDR3 is 13 residues. The V gene's germline CDR1 is SGHTA and CDR2 FQGNSA. As DNA, the CDR3 is TGTGCCAGCAGCCTCGCGTCTGATTATGGCTACACCTTC. Its translation: CASSLASDYGYTF.

This chain links TRBV29-1 with TRBJ1-2; the match to TRBD1 covers 9 bases. The length of the CDR3 is 14 residues. Germline V CDR1 and CDR2: SQVTM, ANQGSEA. The junction had 10 bases not matched to a gene; V was cut back by 5 bases and J by 6 bases. This chain's CDR3 is CSVYSLGQGHGYTF. CDR3 sequence (DNA): TGCAGCGTTTATTCTCTCGGACAGGGGCATGGCTACACCTTC.

This chain joins TRBV15 and TRBJ2-3; D gene ambiguous. The V end lost 2 bases, the J end lost 6 bases, and 12 bases lay between the germline ends. The CDR3 is 14 amino acids. The germline gives CDR1 LNHNV, CDR2 YYDKDF (reference sequence). The CDR3 DNA reads as TGTGCCACCAGCAGATTGCAACAACGGGATACGCAGTATTTT. It translates to CATSRLQQRDTQYF. The variable domain in full, with the rest retrieved from reference TRBV15 and TRBJ2-3, is DAMVIQNPRYQVTQFGKPVTLSCSQTLNHNVMYWYQQKSSQAPKLLFHYYDKDFNNEADTPDNFQSRRPNTSFCFLDIRSPGLGDTAMYLCATSRLQQRDTQYFGPGTRLTVL.

The chain uses TRBV7-2 and TRBJ2-2; possibly TRBD1 for D (7 bases). From germline, CDR1 is SGHTA and CDR2 FQGNSA. The ends were cut back, 1 base at V and 0 bases at J, with 12 bases in the middle. This CDR3 comprises 17 residues. The CDR3 bases are TGTGCCAGCAGCTTAGTTGGCAGGGGGGCGAACACCGGGGAGCTGTTTTTT. It is translated as CASSLVGRGANTGELFF.

V and J are TRBV6-6 and TRBJ1-2, with D perhaps matching TRBD1 (5 bases). Germline lookup yields CDR1 MNHNY and CDR2 SVGAGI (reference sequence). The CDR3 sequence is 16 residues long. V was shortened by 6 bases and J by 0 bases, with 17 bases between the two germline ends. The CDR3 spells CASSYPEQDANYGYTF. In DNA form, the CDR3 reads TGTGCCAGCAGCTATCCCGAACAGGATGCTAACTATGGCTACACCTTC.

The chain couples TRBV3-1 (or the pseudogene TRBV3-2) to TRBJ1-2; D not certain. Trimming cost V 2 bases and J 4 bases, with 5 bases left between them. Germline V lookup: CDR1 LGHDT, CDR2 YNNKEL (reference sequence). The CDR3 is 12 amino acids. The CDR3 DNA sequence: TGTGCCAGCAGCCAAAGGCGCTATGGCTACACCTTC. This encodes CASSQRRYGYTF.

The chain couples TRBV11-3 to TRBJ2-2, with 7 bases matching TRBD2. Germline lookup yields CDR1 SGHNT and CDR2 YENEEA. V trimming: 5 bases; J trimming: 3 bases; junction bases outside the gene matches: 3. This CDR3 region has 14 residues. In DNA form, the CDR3 reads TGTGCCAGCAGCGGGGGAGGGGACACCGGGGAGCTGTTTTTT. Its translation is CASSGGGDTGELFF. Drawing the rest from reference TRBV11-3 and TRBJ2-2, the complete variable domain is EAGVVQSPRYKIIEKKQPVAFWCNPISGHNTLYWYLQNLGQGPELLIRYENEEAVDDSQLPKDRFSAERLKGVDSTLKIQPAELGDSAVYLCASSGGGDTGELFFGEGSRLTVL.

The chain has TRBV6-5 and TRBJ2-2; TRBD2 matches 7 bases. The germline V gene has CDR1 MNHEY and CDR2 SVGAGI. This CDR3 is 13 amino acids long. The V and J ends lost 6 bases and 7 bases, in that order; junction bases with no gene match: 5. The CDR3 DNA reads TGTGCCAGCAGGGGGGGGAGAGTCGGGGAGCTGTTTTTT. Its translation: CASRGGRVGELFF.

This rearrangement joins TRBV5-1 to TRBJ1-2; D not certain. V was clipped by 5 bases and J by 5 bases, with 13 bases between them. The length of the CDR3 is 13 residues. Looked up from germline, CDR1 is SGHRS and CDR2 is YFSETQ. This CDR3 is CASRGYQSYGYTF. The CDR3, as DNA: TGCGCCAGCAGAGGTTATCAGTCATATGGCTACACCTTC.

The CDR3 region is CASRRAARHSNEKLFF. Here the CDR3 DNA reads TGTGCCAGTAGACGTGCAGCCCGGCATTCGAACGAAAAACTGTTTTTT. V is TRBV19 and J is TRBJ1-4; D is uncertain. Germline CDR1 reads LNHDA; CDR2 reads SQIVND (reference sequence). The V and J ends lost 6 bases and 8 bases respectively, with 22 bases between them. This CDR3 is 16 amino acids long.

The rearrangement joins TRBV6-1 to TRBJ1-6, with 7 bases fitting TRBD1. This CDR3 is built from 15 residues. J lost 6 bases, V lost 2 bases, and 4 bases had no gene match. Germline V CDR1 and CDR2: MNHNS, SASEGT. CDR3 protein: CASSESGTVNSPLHF. The CDR3 DNA reads as TGTGCCAGCAGTGAATCCGGGACAGTTAATTCACCCCTCCACTTT.

The chain carries TRBV30 and TRBJ1-2; maybe TRBD1 (5 bases). The V end lost 1 base, the J end lost 5 bases, and 20 bases lay between the germline ends. The V gene's germline CDR1 is GTSNPN and CDR2 SVGIG (reference sequence). The CDR3 totals 16 residues. CDR3 residues: CAWSAAGTGLGYGYTF. CDR3 in DNA: TGTGCCTGGAGTGCCGCCGGGACCGGGCTAGGGTATGGCTACACCTTC.

This chain links TRBV6-2 or TRBV6-3 with TRBJ1-1; possible D gene TRBD1, 5 bases. Trimming pared 3 bases from V and 1 base from J, leaving 12 bases between. The CDR3 is 15 amino acids. Germline V CDR1 and CDR2: MNHEY, SVGEGT. The CDR3 here is CASSYGGAGNTEAFF. CDR3 bases: TGTGCCAGCAGTTATGGGGGTGCGGGGAACACTGAAGCTTTCTTT.

The chain joins TRBV5-5 to TRBJ1-1; possible D gene TRBD1, 5 bases. CDR1 is SGHKS and CDR2 is YYEKEE in the germline V gene (reference sequence). The CDR3 contains 15 residues. V gave up 0 bases and J gave up 4 bases, with 13 bases separating them. The CDR3 loop is CASSLGDDSGTEAFF. The DNA of the CDR3 is TGTGCCAGCAGCTTGGGGGATGACAGCGGCACTGAAGCTTTCTTT.

J is TRBJ2-2 and V is TRBV7-8; 10 bases agree with TRBD1. The CDR3 is 15 amino acids. The germline V gene encodes CDR1 SGHVS and CDR2 FQNEAQ. The V segment lost 5 bases and the J segment 3 bases; nucleotides outside the gene matches: 3. CDR3 in DNA: TGTGCCAGCAGCCCCGGGACAGGGGACACCGGGGAGCTGTTTTTT. This sequence encodes CASSPGTGDTGELFF. Combining the CDR3 with reference TRBV7-8 and TRBJ2-2 gives the whole variable domain GAGVSQSPRYKVAKRGQDVALRCDPISGHVSLFWYQQALGQGPEFLTYFQNEAQLDKSGLPSDRFFAERPEGSVSTLKIQRTQQEDSAVYLCASSPGTGDTGELFFGEGSRLTVL.

The chain carries TRBV18 and TRBJ2-5; 9 positions match TRBD1. Germline assignment: CDR1 KGHSH and CDR2 LQKENI. V shed 6 bases, J shed 3 bases, and the junction held 8 bases outside the gene matches. The CDR3 is 15 residues long. The CDR3: CASSTGTGPKETQYF. CDR3 DNA sequence: TGTGCCAGCTCGACCGGGACAGGGCCTAAAGAGACCCAGTACTTC.

The chain links TRBV5-1 to TRBJ1-1; D call uncertain. Trimming shortened V by 6 bases and J by 6 bases, and 9 bases separated the two germline ends. The CDR3 runs to 11 residues. The V gene's germline CDR1 is SGHRS and CDR2 YFSETQ. CDR3 region: CASTSGSEAFF. As DNA, the CDR3 is TGCGCCAGCACCTCGGGATCTGAAGCTTTCTTT.

Of note for this clone: Other DNA variants within this sample encode the same CDR3. The chain carries TRBV30 and TRBJ1-6, with D possibly TRBD1 on 6 matching bases. Trimming removed 2 bases from V and 0 bases from J, with 8 bases in between. The CDR3 is 15 residues long. The germline V gene encodes CDR1 GTSNPN and CDR2 SVGIG (reference sequence). DNA for the CDR3: TGTGCCTGGAGTACAGGGAGCTCCTATAATTCACCCCTCCACTTT. Translated, it gives CAWSTGSSYNSPLHF.

This chain uses TRBV15 with TRBJ1-1, with D unclear. V lost 0 bases, J lost 0 bases, and 11 bases lay in between. The CDR3 sequence is 16 residues long. The germline gives CDR1 LNHNV, CDR2 YYDKDF (reference sequence). CDR3 sequence (DNA): TGTGCCACCAGCAGAGATCTAAGACCCCTGAACACTGAAGCTTTCTTT. This translates into CATSRDLRPLNTEAFF.

The V gene is TRBV3-1 (or the pseudogene TRBV3-2), the J gene TRBJ2-1, with a possible D match to TRBD2 (6 bases). Trimming shortened V by 7 bases and J by 5 bases, and 15 bases separated the two germline ends. Germline V gene data show CDR1 as LGHDT and CDR2 as YNNKEL (reference sequence). This CDR3 is built from 14 residues. The CDR3 bases are TGTGCCAGCACTCTGGGACTCATTGACAATGAGCAGTTCTTC. It encodes CASTLGLIDNEQFF.

A word on this clone: The junction departs from germline at one end; a sequencing error may be responsible. This sequence joins TRBV7-7 and TRBJ2-3; no clear D. The CDR3 has 15 amino acids. CDR1 SSHAT and CDR2 FNYEAQ come from the germline V gene (reference sequence). The CDR3: CASSFGETSTDTQYF. CDR3 DNA sequence: TGTGCTAGCAGCTTCGGAGAGACTAGCACAGATACGCAGTATTTT.

The J gene is TRBJ1-2, the V gene TRBV30; D perhaps matches TRBD1 (5 bases). The CDR3 has 14 residues. With 2 bases removed from V and 7 bases from J, the gap between germline ends came to 17 bases. Germline V gene sequence: CDR1 GTSNPN, CDR2 SVGIG (reference sequence). The CDR3 region is CAWSMGTGYGGYTF. Written as DNA, the CDR3 is TGTGCCTGGAGTATGGGGACGGGGTACGGTGGCTACACCTTC.

The V gene is TRBV5-6, the J gene TRBJ2-7, with D maybe TRBD1 (6 bases). Germline V CDR1 and CDR2: SGHDT, YYEEEE. Deletions cut 4 bases from V and 2 bases from J, with 13 bases between. CDR3 length: 14 residues. The CDR3 DNA sequence: TGTGCCAGCAGCCGATACGGGACACCCTACGAGCAGTACTTC. This sequence encodes CASSRYGTPYEQYF.

V gene TRBV5-1 combines with J gene TRBJ2-7; D is unresolved. Germline loops: CDR1 SGHRS, CDR2 YFSETQ. V was pared by 4 bases and J by 1 base, with 6 bases between. The CDR3 sequence is 12 residues long. CDR3 sequence reads: CASSAGSYEQYF. DNA of the CDR3: TGCGCCAGCAGCGCCGGGTCCTACGAGCAGTACTTC.

The V call is TRBV2, the J call TRBJ2-5; D gene uncertain. Looked up from germline, CDR1 is SNHLY and CDR2 is FYNNEI. The ends were cut back, 3 bases at V and 5 bases at J, with 16 bases in the middle. The CDR3 totals 15 residues. CDR3 nucleotides: TGTGCCAGCAGTGACCACTTCGCTAGTGTGGAGACCCAGTACTTC. This translates into CASSDHFASVETQYF.

This chain connects TRBV4-3 to TRBJ1-2, with 10 nucleotides matching TRBD1. The V and J ends lost 0 bases and 6 bases, in that order; junction bases with no gene match: 7. CDR3 size: 16 residues. Germline V gene lookup returns CDR1 LGHNA and CDR2 YSLEER. CDR3 sequence reads: CASSQEPGTGADGYTF. CDR3 nucleotide sequence: TGCGCCAGCAGCCAAGAACCTGGGACAGGGGCGGATGGCTACACCTTC.

This chain links TRBV11-2 with TRBJ1-5; D might be TRBD1 (5 bases). Looked up from germline, CDR1 is SGHAT and CDR2 is FQNNGV. V lost 2 bases to trimming and J lost 2 bases, with 13 bases between them. The CDR3 covers 16 residues. Here the CDR3 DNA reads TGTGCCAGCAGCTTAACCCACCGGGGGGGCAATCAGCCCCAGCATTTT. It encodes CASSLTHRGGNQPQHF.

This chain links TRBV11-2 with TRBJ2-1, with 8 bases lining up with TRBD2. Germline V gene sequence: CDR1 SGHAT, CDR2 FQNNGV. J lost 5 bases, V lost 3 bases, and 6 bases had no gene match. This CDR3 has 15 amino acids. CDR3 bases: TGTGCCAGCAGCTTTTTTAGCGGGGAAAACAATGAGCAGTTCTTC. Protein product: CASSFFSGENNEQFF. Together with reference TRBV11-2 and TRBJ2-1, the CDR3 gives the full variable domain: EAGVAQSPRYKIIEKRQSVAFWCNPISGHATLYWYQQILGQGPKLLIQFQNNGVVDDSQLPKDRFSAERLKGVDSTLKIQPAKLEDSAVYLCASSFFSGENNEQFFGPGTRLTVL.

The rearrangement links TRBV12-5 to TRBJ1-1; the D gene is possibly TRBD1 (5 bases). With 3 bases removed from V and 4 bases from J, the gap between germline ends came to 15 bases. The CDR3 is made up of 15 amino acids. The germline gives CDR1 LGHNT, CDR2 FRNRAP. The CDR3 protein is CASGLIGAGFTEAFF. CDR3 nucleotide sequence: TGTGCTAGTGGTTTAATCGGGGCGGGGTTCACTGAAGCTTTCTTT.

The sample holds one count of this clone. The chain carries TRBV29-1 and TRBJ1-3; D not resolved. This CDR3 spans 11 amino acids. Germline CDR1 is SQVTM and CDR2 is ANQGSEA. V lost 6 bases, J lost 0 bases, and 3 bases lay in between. The chain's CDR3 is CSVASGNTIYF. DNA for the CDR3: TGCAGCGTAGCCTCTGGAAACACCATATATTTT.